This passage covers 21 T cell receptor beta chains from one sample sequenced in a study of Tregs in tolerant kidney transplant recipients. TCRdb keeps only in-frame clones here, not all; method: immunoSEQ multiplex PCR. The table has some 250,000 clones, about 80% seen once. Sequenced input: CD4+ T cells from blood. The receptors stem from a human donor in good health.

The sample holds one count of this clone. The chain joins TRBV29-1 to TRBJ1-2; TRBD1 is a possible D gene (5 bases). Germline loops: CDR1 SQVTM, CDR2 ANQGSEA. This CDR3 comprises 13 residues. V lost 5 bases and J 8 bases, leaving 18 bases between the germline ends. The CDR3 spells CSVSGDQNAGYTF. CDR3 bases: TGCAGCGTTTCCGGGGACCAAAATGCCGGCTACACCTTC.

This clone has a handful of counts. The rearrangement joins TRBV2 to TRBJ1-5; the D gene is possibly TRBD1 (5 bases). The CDR3 is 16 residues long. Between the trimmed V and J ends, which lost 7 bases and 0 bases, there was a span of 16 bases. Germline V gene lookup returns CDR1 SNHLY and CDR2 FYNNEI. The CDR3 coding sequence is TGTGCCAGCACAAACTGGGGGGGGAATAGCAATCAGCCCCAGCATTTT. It is translated as CASTNWGGNSNQPQHF.

This clone was recorded only once. The chain uses TRBV11-2 and TRBJ1-3; possibly TRBD1 for D (6 bases). Between the trimmed V and J ends, which lost 6 bases and 4 bases, there was a span of 16 bases. Germline V gene sequence: CDR1 SGHAT, CDR2 FQNNGV. The CDR3 is 15 amino acids. The CDR3 reads CASRPAGGPGNTIYF. The CDR3 DNA follows: TGTGCCAGCAGGCCCGCGGGGGGGCCGGGAAACACCATATATTTT.

V usage is TRBV6-6 and J usage is TRBJ2-3, with 10 bases identical to TRBD2. After removal of 8 bases from V and 2 bases from J, the junction contained 4 bases not matched to a gene. CDR1 MNHNY and CDR2 SVGAGI come from the germline V gene (reference sequence). The CDR3 is made up of 14 amino acids. The CDR3 nucleotides read TGTGCCAGCGGCACTAGCGGGGTCACAGATACGCAGTATTTT. Protein: CASGTSGVTDTQYF.

DNA for the CDR3: TGTGCCAGCAGCGCCGGACAGGAGCCCTACGAGCAGTACTTC. It codes for CASSAGQEPYEQYF. The gene calls are TRBV7-8 and TRBJ2-7, with 7 bases aligning to TRBD1. The CDR3 has 14 amino acids. Germline V gene data show CDR1 as SGHVS and CDR2 as FQNEAQ. The V segment lost 5 bases and the J segment 2 bases; nucleotides outside the gene matches: 6.

The CDR3 region has the DNA TGTGCCAGTAGCCCCCGGGCCGGGGAGCTGTTTTTT. Residues: CASSPRAGELFF. The chain carries TRBV19 and TRBJ2-2; D ambiguous. Germline assignment: CDR1 LNHDA and CDR2 SQIVND (reference sequence). Between the trimmed V and J ends, which lost 6 bases and 6 bases, there was a span of 8 bases. The CDR3 is 12 residues long. The full variable domain, rest sourced from reference TRBV19 and TRBJ2-2, is DGGITQSPKYLFRKEGQNVTLSCEQNLNHDAMYWYRQDPGQGLRLIYYSQIVNDFQKGDIAEGYSVSREKKESFPLTVTSAQKNPTAFYLCASSPRAGELFFGEGSRLTVL.

The genes are TRBV7-9 and TRBJ1-5; 8 positions agree with TRBD1. Germline CDR1 SEHNR, CDR2 FQNEAQ (reference sequence). The CDR3 spans 16 residues. The junction had 10 bases not matched to a gene; V was cut back by 5 bases and J by 4 bases. Written as DNA, the CDR3 is TGTGCCAGCAGCCTTGGGGGAACAGGGGGAAATCAGCCCCAGCATTTT. This translates into CASSLGGTGGNQPQHF.

This clone was found a few times. This rearrangement joins TRBV6-1 to TRBJ2-1, with D possibly matching TRBD1 (5 bases). Germline CDR1 reads MNHNS; CDR2 reads SASEGT. The CDR3 loop spans 13 amino acids. With 8 bases removed from V and 2 bases from J, the gap between germline ends came to 10 bases. DNA for the CDR3: TGTGCCAGCTCAGGGTTAACCTACAATGAGCAGTTCTTC. The encoded protein is CASSGLTYNEQFF.

The V and J genes are TRBV2 and TRBJ1-1; TRBD1 is a possible D gene (5 bases). With 7 bases removed from V and 0 bases from J, the gap between germline ends came to 9 bases. This CDR3 comprises 13 residues. CDR1 is SNHLY and CDR2 is FYNNEI in the germline V gene. The CDR3 region has the DNA TGTGCCAGCACACGACAGATGAACACTGAAGCTTTCTTT. This encodes CASTRQMNTEAFF.

The chain carries TRBV5-6 and TRBJ1-4, with TRBD1 matching 11 bases. CDR1 and CDR2 (germline): SGHDT, YYEEEE. Trimming took 4 bases from V and 9 from J; bases not matched to a gene: 8. There are 15 residues in the CDR3. The CDR3 DNA follows: TGTGCCAGCAGCGGCACCGGGACAGGGGGTCAAAAACTGTTTTTT. This gives the protein CASSGTGTGGQKLFF.

The CDR3 nucleotides are TGCAGCGTAAGCAGGGGGCGGGCAAATGAAAAACTGTTTTTT. Translated: CSVSRGRANEKLFF. The rearrangement links TRBV29-1 to TRBJ1-4; 8 nucleotides match TRBD1. The CDR3 extends over 14 amino acids. Unmatched junction bases numbered 8, after V lost 6 bases and J lost 5 bases. Germline loops: CDR1 SQVTM, CDR2 ANQGSEA.

The rearrangement links TRBV11-2 to TRBJ2-3, with 8 bases fitting TRBD1. Germline CDR1 is SGHAT and CDR2 is FQNNGV. This CDR3 has 15 amino acids. The ends lost 5 bases at V and 5 bases at J; junction bases unmatched: 9. CDR3 DNA sequence: TGTGCCAGCAGCATCTCAGGGGGCCAGGGAGATACGCAGTATTTT. Protein product: CASSISGGQGDTQYF.

The chain links TRBV7-9 to TRBJ1-4, with D possibly TRBD1 on 5 matching bases. From germline, CDR1 is SEHNR and CDR2 FQNEAQ (reference sequence). The CDR3 is 14 amino acids. The germline V and J ends were trimmed by 2 bases and 8 bases, with 12 bases remaining between them. The CDR3 DNA reads as TGTGCCAGCAGCTTAATGGGGGTAGGGGAAAAACTGTTTTTT. Protein: CASSLMGVGEKLFF.

The chain couples TRBV30 to TRBJ2-5; unclear D gene. CDR1 is GTSNPN, CDR2 SVGIG, per germline (reference sequence). The V gene lost 2 bases and the J gene lost 4 bases, with 8 bases spanning the gap. This CDR3 contains 12 residues. This CDR3 reads CAWSRVGETQYF. DNA for the CDR3: TGTGCCTGGAGTCGTGTGGGAGAGACCCAGTACTTC.

This chain links TRBV12-5 with TRBJ1-1, with D unresolved. The CDR3 consists of 14 residues. The germline gives CDR1 LGHNT, CDR2 FRNRAP. The germline V and J ends were trimmed by 6 bases and 5 bases, with 16 bases remaining between them. The chain's CDR3 is CASGSERARTEAFF. CDR3 bases: TGTGCTAGTGGGTCGGAGAGGGCGAGAACTGAAGCTTTCTTT.

The chain links TRBV19 to TRBJ2-3, with 10 bases aligning to TRBD2. J lost 6 bases, V lost 7 bases, and 4 bases had no gene match. The CDR3 runs 13 residues. Germline V gene lookup returns CDR1 LNHDA and CDR2 SQIVND (reference sequence). CDR3 loop: CASKRGGLDTQYF. CDR3 DNA sequence: TGTGCCAGTAAGCGGGGGGGCCTCGATACGCAGTATTTT.

Comment on this clone: An end of the junction differs from the germline gene, which may be a read error. CDR3 nucleotide sequence: TGTGCCAGCAGTTTGGACAGAAACACTGAAGCTTTCTTT. Translation: CASSLDRNTEAFF. V usage is TRBV5-4 and J usage is TRBJ1-1; a possible D gene is TRBD1 (6 bases). Germline lookup yields CDR1 SGHNT and CDR2 YYREEE (reference sequence). This CDR3 contains 13 residues.

The CDR3 nucleotides read TGTGCCAGCAGCAAAGTAGGCTCAGGGGGCCAGGAGGATGAAAAACTGTTTTTT. It yields the protein CASSKVGSGGQEDEKLFF. The chain has TRBV7-2 and TRBJ1-4; the match to TRBD1 covers 8 bases. This CDR3 is built from 18 residues. With V trimmed by 5 bases and J by 6 bases, 17 bases remained unmatched. In germline, CDR1 is SGHTA, CDR2 FQGNSA.

The chain employs TRBV2 and TRBJ1-5, with a possible D match to TRBD1 (5 bases). CDR1 is SNHLY and CDR2 is FYNNEI in the germline V gene. The CDR3 length is 16 residues. V was clipped by 7 bases and J by 0 bases, with 16 bases between them. The CDR3 DNA sequence: TGTGCCAGCATGGGGACCTCCACTTATAGCAATCAGCCCCAGCATTTT. This codes for CASMGTSTYSNQPQHF.

V is TRBV5-1 and J is TRBJ2-2; 14 nucleotides agree with TRBD2. CDR3 size: 17 residues. The V gene end was trimmed by 4 bases and the J gene end by 4 bases; junction bases not matched to a gene: 6. Per germline, CDR1 SGHRS and CDR2 YFSETQ. CDR3 DNA sequence: TGCGCCAGCAGCCCCGGGACTAGCGGGAGCGGCACCGGGGAGCTGTTTTTT. This translates into CASSPGTSGSGTGELFF. The full variable domain, in which reference TRBV5-1 and TRBJ2-2 provide the parts outside the CDR3, is KAGVTQTPRYLIKTRGQQVTLSCSPISGHRSVSWYQQTPGQGLQFLFEYFSETQRNKGNFPGRFSGRQFSNSRSEMNVSTLELGDSALYLCASSPGTSGSGTGELFFGEGSRLTVL.

J is TRBJ1-2 and V is TRBV19; weak D call: TRBD1 (6 bases). The CDR3 consists of 15 residues. The V end lost 7 bases, the J end lost 7 bases, and 22 bases lay between the germline ends. Germline CDR1 and CDR2: LNHDA and SQIVND (reference sequence). CDR3 nucleotide sequence: TGTGCCAGTACCCTTGCAGGGGACTGGCGAGCTGGCTACACCTTC. Encoded protein: CASTLAGDWRAGYTF.